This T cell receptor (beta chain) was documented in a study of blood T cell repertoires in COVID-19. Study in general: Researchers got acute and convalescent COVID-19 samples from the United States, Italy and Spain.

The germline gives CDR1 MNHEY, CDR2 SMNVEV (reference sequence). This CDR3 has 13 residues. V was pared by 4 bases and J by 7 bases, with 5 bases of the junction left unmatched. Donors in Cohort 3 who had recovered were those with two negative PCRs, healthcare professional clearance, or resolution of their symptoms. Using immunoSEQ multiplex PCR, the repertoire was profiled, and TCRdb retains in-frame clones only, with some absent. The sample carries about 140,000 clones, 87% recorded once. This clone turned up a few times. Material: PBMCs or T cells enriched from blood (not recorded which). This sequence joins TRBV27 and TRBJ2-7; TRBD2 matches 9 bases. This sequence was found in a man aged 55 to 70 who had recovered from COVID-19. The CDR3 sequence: CASSWAGGDEQYF. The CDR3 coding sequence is TGTGCCAGCAGTTGGGCGGGAGGGGATGAGCAGTACTTC.